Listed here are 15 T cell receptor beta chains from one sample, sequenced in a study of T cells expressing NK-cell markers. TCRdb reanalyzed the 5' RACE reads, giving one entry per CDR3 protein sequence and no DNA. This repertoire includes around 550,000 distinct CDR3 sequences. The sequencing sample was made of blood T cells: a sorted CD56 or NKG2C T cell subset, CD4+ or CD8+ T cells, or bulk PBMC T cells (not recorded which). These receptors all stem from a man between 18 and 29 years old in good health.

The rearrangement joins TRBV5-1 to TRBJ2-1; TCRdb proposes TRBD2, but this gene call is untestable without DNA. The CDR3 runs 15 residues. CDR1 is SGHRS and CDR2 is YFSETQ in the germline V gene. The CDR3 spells CASSFRLGGNNEQFF.

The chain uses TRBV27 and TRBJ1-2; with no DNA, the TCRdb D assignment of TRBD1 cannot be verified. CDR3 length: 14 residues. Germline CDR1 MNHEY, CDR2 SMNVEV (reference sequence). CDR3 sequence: CASSLTGRSRGYTF.

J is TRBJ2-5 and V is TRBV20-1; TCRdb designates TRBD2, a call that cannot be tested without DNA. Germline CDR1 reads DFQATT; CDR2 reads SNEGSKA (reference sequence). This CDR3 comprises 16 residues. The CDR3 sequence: CSARGVSGRIQETQYF.

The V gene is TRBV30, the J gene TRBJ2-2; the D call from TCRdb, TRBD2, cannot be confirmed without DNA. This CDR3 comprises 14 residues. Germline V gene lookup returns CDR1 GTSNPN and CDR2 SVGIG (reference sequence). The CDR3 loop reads CAWSPRLEKGELFF.

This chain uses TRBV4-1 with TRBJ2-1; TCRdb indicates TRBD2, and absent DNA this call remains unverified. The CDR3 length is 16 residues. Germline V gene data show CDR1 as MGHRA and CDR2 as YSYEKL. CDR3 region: CASSQDPRDYYNEQFF.

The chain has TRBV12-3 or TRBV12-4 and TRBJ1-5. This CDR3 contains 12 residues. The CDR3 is CASEGSNQPQHF.

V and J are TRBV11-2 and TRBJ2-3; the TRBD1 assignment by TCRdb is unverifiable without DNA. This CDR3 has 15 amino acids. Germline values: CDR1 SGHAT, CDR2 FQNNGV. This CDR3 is CASTSGTGGTDTQYF.

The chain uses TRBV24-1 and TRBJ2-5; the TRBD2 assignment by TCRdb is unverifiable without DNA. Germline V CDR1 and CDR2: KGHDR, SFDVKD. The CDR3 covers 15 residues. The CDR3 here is CATSDPLGTQETQYF.

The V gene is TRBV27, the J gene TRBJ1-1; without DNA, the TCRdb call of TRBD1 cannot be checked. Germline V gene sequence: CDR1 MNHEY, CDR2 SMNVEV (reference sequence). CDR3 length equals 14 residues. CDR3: CASSYQGAPTEAFF.

CDR3 in amino acids: CASSSIGQGIKYNEQFF. The chain couples TRBV7-9 to TRBJ2-1; TCRdb proposes TRBD1, but this gene call is untestable without DNA. The germline gives CDR1 SEHNR, CDR2 FQNEAQ (reference sequence). The CDR3 loop spans 17 amino acids.

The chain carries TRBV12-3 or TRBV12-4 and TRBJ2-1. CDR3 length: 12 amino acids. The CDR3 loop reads CASRRPNNEQFF.

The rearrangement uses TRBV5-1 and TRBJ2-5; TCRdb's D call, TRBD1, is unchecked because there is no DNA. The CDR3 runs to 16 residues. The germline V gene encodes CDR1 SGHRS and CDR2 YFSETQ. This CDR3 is CASSLASGAIQETQYF.

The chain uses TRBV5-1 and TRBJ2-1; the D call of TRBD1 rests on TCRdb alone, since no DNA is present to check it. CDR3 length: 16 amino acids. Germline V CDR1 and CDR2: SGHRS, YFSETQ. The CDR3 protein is CASSYSVGQVYNEQFF. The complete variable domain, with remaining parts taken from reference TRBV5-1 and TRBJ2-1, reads KAGVTQTPRYLIKTRGQQVTLSCSPISGHRSVSWYQQTPGQGLQFLFEYFSETQRNKGNFPGRFSGRQFSNSRSEMNVSTLELGDSALYLCASSYSVGQVYNEQFFGPGTRLTVL.

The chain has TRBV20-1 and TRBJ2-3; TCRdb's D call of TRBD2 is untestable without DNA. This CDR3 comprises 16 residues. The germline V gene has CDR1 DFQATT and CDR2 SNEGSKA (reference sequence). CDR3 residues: CSAREPPAGDPDTQYF.

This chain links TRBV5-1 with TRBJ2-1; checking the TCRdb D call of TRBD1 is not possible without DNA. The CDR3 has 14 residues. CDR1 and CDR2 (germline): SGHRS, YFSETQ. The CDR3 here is CASSLILGGHEQFF.